One and the same sample provided the 3 T cell receptor beta chains below, sequenced in a study of T cells in Graves' hyperthyroidism and ophthalmopathy. TCR beta CDR3 region amplification was performed from RNA transcripts. The TCR CDR3 was amplified in a first-round RT-PCR using the HTBI primer set. TCRdb reprocessed the multiplex PCR reads with MiXCR, giving one entry per CDR3 protein. There are under 350,000 distinct CDR3 sequences in the sample; 20% to 25% occur only once, and under 55% lies in the top ten. The sample comprised blood. The receptors come from a woman aged 50 to 65 with Graves' hyperthyroidism.

This clonotype was counted at least ten times. The chain combines TRBV12-3 or TRBV12-4 with TRBJ2-6; D is unclear. There are 14 residues in the CDR3. Trimming cost V 6 bases and J 0 bases, with 6 bases left between them. The CDR3 DNA is TGTGCCAGCAGGCGGAGCTCTGGGGCCAACGTCCTGACTTTC. This translates into CASRRSSGANVLTF.

This clonotype was observed at least ten times. The rearrangement links TRBV11-1 to TRBJ2-3; TRBD1 aligns across 8 bases. The CDR3 runs to 16 residues. The germline V gene has CDR1 SGHAT and CDR2 FQDESV (reference sequence). Trimming cost V 6 bases and J 5 bases; bases outside gene matches: 13. CDR3 nucleotides: TGTGCCAGCAGTCCCAGGACAGGGAAGATCCGAGATACGCAGTATTTT. The encoded protein is CASSPRTGKIRDTQYF.

The V gene is TRBV11-2, the J gene TRBJ2-2; no clear D. V was pared by 7 bases and J by 0 bases, with 12 bases between. The CDR3 spans 15 residues. Germline-derived CDR1 and CDR2 are SGHAT and FQNNGV. The CDR3 nucleotides are TGTGCCAGCACCCTCCGGGTAGCGAACACCGGGGAGCTGTTTTTT. This translates into CASTLRVANTGELFF.